A single sample gave rise to the 30 T cell receptor beta chains below, sequenced in a study of post-analysis software for immune sequencing data. Overall study results and limits: Controls showed lower frequencies than patients for five or six TRBV segments, and TRBV5-6, TRBV5-1 and TRBV20-1 were among these.

Unique molecular identifiers featured in each of the TCR beta cDNA libraries. TCRdb passed the PCR reads through MiXCR, listing each CDR3 protein once. The sample lists hundreds of thousands of distinct CDR3 sequences, roughly 45% seen once, with about 1.8% in the top ten. These receptors lack a known antigen. The sequenced sample consisted of blood. These receptors originate from a girl aged 5 to 17 with multiple sclerosis.

The chain links TRBV20-1 to TRBJ2-3, with 11 positions matching TRBD2. The trim removed 5 bases at V and 2 bases at J, leaving 6 bases unmatched. This CDR3 contains 15 residues. Per the germline V gene, CDR1 is DFQATT and CDR2 is SNEGSKA (reference sequence). The CDR3 loop is CSAARTSGYTDTQYF. In DNA form, the CDR3 reads TGCAGTGCTGCGAGGACTAGCGGGTACACAGATACGCAGTATTTT.

This clonotype was counted only a few times. This sequence joins TRBV7-2 and TRBJ2-1; D is undetermined. The V end lost 5 bases, the J end lost 3 bases, and 14 bases lay between the germline ends. There are 15 residues in the CDR3. Germline CDR1 is SGHTA and CDR2 is FQGNSA. CDR3 protein: CASSRLADLYNEQFF. In nucleotides, the CDR3 is TGTGCCAGCAGCCGGTTAGCAGACCTCTACAATGAGCAGTTCTTC.

V is TRBV7-9 and J is TRBJ1-4; no reliable D call. The germline V and J ends were trimmed by 4 bases and 4 bases, with 13 bases remaining between them. Germline assignment: CDR1 SEHNR and CDR2 FQNEAQ (reference sequence). The CDR3 is made up of 15 amino acids. The CDR3, as DNA: TGTGCCAGCAGCTATGGACTTGGGTTTAATGAAAAACTGTTTTTT. The encoded protein is CASSYGLGFNEKLFF.

This clonotype showed up just once. The rearrangement links TRBV6-1 to TRBJ2-3, with D perhaps TRBD1 (5 bases). The CDR3 has 15 residues. CDR1 is MNHNS, CDR2 SASEGT, per germline. V gave up 4 bases and J gave up 5 bases, with 16 bases separating them. CDR3: CASSASTLGLDTQYF. CDR3 DNA: TGTGCCAGCAGTGCTTCCACCCTGGGGCTAGATACGCAGTATTTT.

This clonotype occurred a few times. The chain joins TRBV20-1 to TRBJ2-5; 10 nucleotides align to TRBD2. Unmatched junction bases numbered 9, after V lost 6 bases and J lost 5 bases. The CDR3 runs to 14 residues. CDR1 and CDR2 (germline): DFQATT, SNEGSKA (reference sequence). The CDR3 nucleotides are TGCAGTGCAGGAGGCCTAGCGGGGGCCGAGACCCAGTACTTC. It codes for CSAGGLAGAETQYF.

The chain employs TRBV7-2 and TRBJ2-7; 16 nucleotides match TRBD2. In germline, CDR1 is SGHTA, CDR2 FQGNSA. The CDR3 loop spans 16 amino acids. V was pared by 0 bases and J by 7 bases, with 3 bases of the junction left unmatched. CDR3 in amino acids: CASSLARGLAGGEQYF. The CDR3 DNA follows: TGTGCCAGCAGCTTAGCTAGGGGACTAGCGGGGGGGGAGCAGTACTTC. The whole variable domain, filled in from reference TRBV7-2 and TRBJ2-7, reads GAGVSQSPSNKVTEKGKDVELRCDPISGHTALYWYRQSLGQGLEFLIYFQGNSAPDKSGLPSDRFSAERTGGSVSTLTIQRTQQEDSAVYLCASSLARGLAGGEQYFGPGTRLTVT.

The chain joins TRBV12-3 or TRBV12-4 to TRBJ2-5; TRBD1 might be the D (6 bases). The CDR3 has 16 residues. Trimming removed 3 bases at V and 2 bases at J, with 16 bases between. The CDR3 sequence: CASSFRVAGDQETQYF. CDR3 nucleotides: TGTGCCAGCAGTTTTCGGGTGGCAGGGGATCAAGAGACCCAGTACTTC.

The V and J genes are TRBV6-2 or TRBV6-3 and TRBJ2-1; 9 bases match TRBD2. The V gene's germline CDR1 is MNHEY and CDR2 SVGEGT. The CDR3 is 14 residues long. J lost 8 bases, V lost 4 bases, and 6 bases had no gene match. For the CDR3, the DNA is TGTGCCAGCAGTTCCGGACTAGCGTACGATGAGCAGTTCTTC. It encodes CASSSGLAYDEQFF.

The gene calls are TRBV27 and TRBJ1-2; D not certain. CDR1 and CDR2 from the germline V gene are MNHEY and SMNVEV (reference sequence). This CDR3 region has 14 residues. V was shortened by 4 bases and J by 0 bases, with 9 bases between the two germline ends. The CDR3 DNA sequence: TGTGCCAGCAGTTCCACAGAGCCTAACTATGGCTACACCTTC. This translates into CASSSTEPNYGYTF.

Worth noting for this clonotype: Relative to the germline gene, one junction end is altered; a read error may explain this. J is TRBJ2-7 and V is TRBV6-2 or TRBV6-3, with 12 bases lining up with TRBD2. CDR3 length equals 14 residues. Germline loops: CDR1 MNHEY, CDR2 SVGEGT. The CDR3, as DNA: TGTGCCACCAAGAGGACTAGCGGGGCATACGAGCAGTGCTTC. This translates into CATKRTSGAYEQCF.

V usage is TRBV20-1 and J usage is TRBJ2-5; maybe TRBD1 (5 bases). Germline CDR1 DFQATT, CDR2 SNEGSKA (reference sequence). The CDR3 consists of 14 residues. V lost 1 base and J 0 bases, leaving 9 bases between the germline ends. CDR3 in DNA: TGCAGTGCTAGAGTGGCAGGGAACCAAGAGACCCAGTACTTC. As protein: CSARVAGNQETQYF.

The chain joins TRBV12-3 or TRBV12-4 to TRBJ1-6, with D hard to call. V was trimmed by 6 bases and J by 7 bases, leaving 7 bases between them. CDR3 length equals 12 residues. This CDR3 reads CASSSQNSPLHF. CDR3 sequence (DNA): TGTGCCAGCAGCTCTCAGAATTCACCCCTCCACTTT.

The V call is TRBV7-2, the J call TRBJ1-1; perhaps TRBD1 as D (5 bases). This CDR3 contains 13 residues. Germline CDR1 reads SGHTA; CDR2 reads FQGNSA. V lost 3 bases, J lost 7 bases, and 12 bases lay in between. The CDR3 coding sequence is TGTGCCAGCAGCTTCAGGGAAAGGGGTGAAGCTTTCTTT. This sequence encodes CASSFRERGEAFF.

V and J are TRBV7-9 and TRBJ2-1, with no clear D. V was trimmed by 8 bases and J by 4 bases, leaving 9 bases between them. Germline V lookup: CDR1 SEHNR, CDR2 FQNEAQ (reference sequence). There are 12 residues in the CDR3. The CDR3 here is CASRVDYNEQFF. CDR3 DNA sequence: TGTGCCAGCCGAGTTGATTACAATGAGCAGTTCTTC.

This clonotype was observed a handful of times. V is TRBV7-2 and J is TRBJ1-5; tentative D call: TRBD1 (5 bases). With 4 bases removed from V and 0 bases from J, the gap between germline ends came to 16 bases. The germline V gene encodes CDR1 SGHTA and CDR2 FQGNSA. The CDR3 loop spans 17 amino acids. CDR3 amino acids: CASSSGRSRNSNQPQHF. The CDR3 DNA is TGTGCCAGCAGCTCGGGACGGTCCCGAAATAGCAATCAGCCCCAGCATTTT.

The J gene is TRBJ2-7, the V gene TRBV11-2; no clear D gene. The CDR3 loop spans 12 amino acids. In germline, CDR1 is SGHAT, CDR2 FQNNGV. With 1 base removed from V and 5 bases from J, the gap between germline ends came to 6 bases. The CDR3 nucleotides read TGTGCCAGCAGCTTAGGCGCGGACGAGCAGTACTTC. Translation gives CASSLGADEQYF.

This clonotype came up once. This sequence joins TRBV29-1 and TRBJ2-7; 8 bases map to TRBD1. V was clipped by 1 base and J by 6 bases; unmatched bases: 11. The germline CDR1 and CDR2 sequences are SQVTM and ANQGSEA. The CDR3 is 15 amino acids. CDR3 bases: TGCAGCGTTGAAGGGTGGACAGGGAACGGAGGCGAGCAGTACTTC. This encodes CSVEGWTGNGGEQYF.

The V and J genes are TRBV27 and TRBJ1-6; D uncertain. The V gene lost 2 bases and the J gene lost 14 bases, with 19 bases spanning the gap. Looked up from germline, CDR1 is MNHEY and CDR2 is SMNVEV (reference sequence). There are 15 residues in the CDR3. The CDR3 coding sequence is TGTGCCAGCAGTTTAGAGCCCCCCCGTGGTGTCGCCCTCCACTTT. Translating gives CASSLEPPRGVALHF.

This rearrangement joins TRBV11-3 to TRBJ2-1; D might be TRBD1 (5 bases). Germline lookup yields CDR1 SGHNT and CDR2 YENEEA. The CDR3 is 14 residues long. V shed 1 base and J shed 8 bases, with 12 bases lying between them. In DNA form, the CDR3 reads TGTGCCAGCAGCTTAGTAGGGGCCGCGGATGAGCAGTTCTTC. Translated, it gives CASSLVGAADEQFF.

This chain links TRBV7-9 with TRBJ2-3, with 9 bases lining up with TRBD2. The germline gives CDR1 SEHNR, CDR2 FQNEAQ (reference sequence). This CDR3 spans 15 amino acids. With V trimmed by 6 bases and J by 4 bases, 8 bases remained unmatched. The CDR3 DNA reads TGTGCCAGCAGTCTAGCGGGATTGAGATCAGATACGCAGTATTTT. Translating gives CASSLAGLRSDTQYF.

This clonotype was seen more than once but under ten times. This chain uses TRBV20-1 with TRBJ2-7, with D perhaps matching TRBD2 (5 bases). This CDR3 is 14 amino acids long. The germline V gene encodes CDR1 DFQATT and CDR2 SNEGSKA (reference sequence). V was shortened by 4 bases and J by 1 base, with 14 bases between the two germline ends. CDR3 sequence (DNA): TGCAGTGCTACCCTCTACGGAGGATCCTACGAGCAGTACTTC. Translating it yields CSATLYGGSYEQYF.

This clonotype was seen more than once but under ten times. The J gene is TRBJ2-7, the V gene TRBV5-1; 8 nucleotides line up with TRBD1. TRBJ2-5 explains the end of the DNA better; the J call may be wrong. Germline CDR1 and CDR2: SGHRS and YFSETQ. The CDR3 is 15 amino acids. CDR3 bases: TGCGCCAGCAGCTTAGGACAGGGACGGGGAGAGACCCAGTACTTC. Amino acid sequence: CASSLGQGRGETQYF.

The rearrangement links TRBV3-1 to TRBJ1-2; 7 bases map to TRBD1. V shed 6 bases, J shed 6 bases, and the junction held 7 bases outside the gene matches. Per the germline V gene, CDR1 is LGHDT and CDR2 is YNNKEL (reference sequence). This CDR3 region has 13 residues. As DNA, the CDR3 is TGTGCCAGCAGACTCCCAGGGGGAAATGGCTACACCTTC. Translated: CASRLPGGNGYTF.

This clonotype occurred a few times. The rearrangement uses TRBV29-1 and TRBJ1-2; a weak D match, TRBD1 (6 bases). Germline-derived CDR1 and CDR2 are SQVTM and ANQGSEA. The CDR3 sequence is 12 residues long. Trimming cost V 3 bases and J 6 bases, with 11 bases left between them. For the CDR3, the DNA is TGCAGCGTTGAGGTACAGGGTGATGGCTACACCTTC. Protein: CSVEVQGDGYTF.

This chain joins TRBV12-3 or TRBV12-4 and TRBJ2-1; 8 nucleotides line up with TRBD2. This CDR3 is built from 17 residues. V shed 6 bases, J shed 0 bases, and the junction held 10 bases outside the gene matches. The CDR3 sequence: CASSLYTGGPSYNEQFF. The CDR3, as DNA: TGTGCCAGCAGCCTTTATACGGGGGGGCCCTCCTACAATGAGCAGTTCTTC.

Points on this clonotype: Germline is not matched at one junction end, which may reflect a read error. J is TRBJ2-5 and V is TRBV20-1, with D unresolved. The CDR3 has 13 residues. Germline V lookup: CDR1 DFQATT, CDR2 SNEGSKA (reference sequence). CDR3: CSARVVLQETQYF. The CDR3 nucleotides are TGCAGTGCGAGAGTTGTCCTTCAAGAGACCCAGTACTTC.

The J gene is TRBJ1-2, the V gene TRBV6-2 or TRBV6-3, with TRBD1 matching 7 bases. Germline V gives CDR1 MNHEY, CDR2 SVGEGT. Losses at the gene ends were 5 bases for V and 1 base for J; bases not matched to a gene: 4. The CDR3 consists of 14 residues. Here the CDR3 DNA reads TGTGCCAGCAGTCCGGGACAGCGTAACTATGGCTACACCTTC. It yields the protein CASSPGQRNYGYTF.

This clonotype was detected only a few times. An end of the junction does not agree with germline; a read error may underlie this. The V and J genes are TRBV6-6 and TRBJ2-5, with 13 positions matching TRBD2. The CDR3 length is 14 residues. Germline-derived CDR1 and CDR2 are MNHNY and SVGAGI (reference sequence). CDR3 nucleotide sequence: TGTGCCACTGGACTAGCGGGAGAACAAGAGACCCAGTACTTT. Translated: CATGLAGEQETQYF.

The chain combines TRBV6-5 with TRBJ1-4; D gene ambiguous. Trimming pared 6 bases from V and 12 bases from J, leaving 17 bases between. The CDR3 contains 13 residues. Germline assignment: CDR1 MNHEY and CDR2 SVGAGI. The CDR3 reads CASSSPARNELFF. DNA of the CDR3: TGTGCCAGCAGCTCGCCAGCAAGGAATGAACTGTTTTTT.

This clonotype was counted only a few times. CDR3 nucleotides: TGTGCCAGCAGCCAAGATGGAGGCGGGAGGGGCGCAAAAGAGACCCAGTACTTC. Its translation: CASSQDGGGRGAKETQYF. The chain links TRBV4-2 to TRBJ2-5, with 9 positions matching TRBD2. The CDR3 is made up of 18 amino acids. Germline assignment: CDR1 LGHNA and CDR2 YNFKEQ. V dropped 0 bases and J dropped 3; count of bases not matched to a gene: 11.